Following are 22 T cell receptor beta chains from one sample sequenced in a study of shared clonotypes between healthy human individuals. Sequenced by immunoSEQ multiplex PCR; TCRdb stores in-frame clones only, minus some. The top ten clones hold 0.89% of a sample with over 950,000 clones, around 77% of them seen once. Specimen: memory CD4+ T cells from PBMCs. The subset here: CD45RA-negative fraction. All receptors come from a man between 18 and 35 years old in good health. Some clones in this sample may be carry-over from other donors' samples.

The CDR3 region is CASKAPGVSYNEQFF. Here the CDR3 DNA reads TGTGCCAGCAAAGCTCCCGGGGTTTCCTACAATGAGCAGTTCTTC. This chain uses TRBV28 with TRBJ2-1, with D tentatively TRBD2 (5 bases). Trimming took off 7 bases at V and 1 base at J, with 14 bases between the two ends. The germline gives CDR1 MDHEN, CDR2 SYDVKM. This CDR3 has 15 amino acids.

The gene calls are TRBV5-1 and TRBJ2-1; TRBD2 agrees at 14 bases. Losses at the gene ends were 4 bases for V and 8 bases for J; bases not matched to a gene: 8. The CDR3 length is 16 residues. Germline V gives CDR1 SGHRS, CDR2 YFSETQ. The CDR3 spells CASSPGTSGSIDEQFF. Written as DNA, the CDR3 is TGCGCCAGCAGCCCCGGGACTAGCGGGAGTATCGATGAGCAGTTCTTC. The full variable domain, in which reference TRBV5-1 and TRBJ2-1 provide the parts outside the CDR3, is KAGVTQTPRYLIKTRGQQVTLSCSPISGHRSVSWYQQTPGQGLQFLFEYFSETQRNKGNFPGRFSGRQFSNSRSEMNVSTLELGDSALYLCASSPGTSGSIDEQFFGPGTRLTVL.

This CDR3 reads CAWSVQGDGYTF. The CDR3 DNA reads as TGTGCCTGGAGTGTACAAGGGGATGGCTACACCTTC. J is TRBJ1-2 and V is TRBV30, with TRBD1 as a possible D gene (5 bases). The ends were cut back, 0 bases at V and 6 bases at J, with 8 bases in the middle. The CDR3 is 12 residues long. CDR1 is GTSNPN and CDR2 is SVGIG in the germline V gene (reference sequence). The entire variable domain, with the rest obtained from reference TRBV30 and TRBJ1-2, is as follows: SQTIHQWPATLVQPVGSPLSLECTVEGTSNPNLYWYRQAAGRGLQLLFYSVGIGQISSEVPQNLSASRPQDRQFILSSKKLLLSDSGFYLCAWSVQGDGYTFGSGTRLTVV.

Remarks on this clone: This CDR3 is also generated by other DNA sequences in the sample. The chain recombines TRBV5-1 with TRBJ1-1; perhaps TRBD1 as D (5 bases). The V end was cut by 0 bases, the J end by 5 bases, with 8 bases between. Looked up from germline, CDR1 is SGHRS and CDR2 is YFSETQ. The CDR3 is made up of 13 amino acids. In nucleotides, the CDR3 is TGCGCCAGCAGCTTGGATGGGGGTACTGAAGCTTTCTTT. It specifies CASSLDGGTEAFF.

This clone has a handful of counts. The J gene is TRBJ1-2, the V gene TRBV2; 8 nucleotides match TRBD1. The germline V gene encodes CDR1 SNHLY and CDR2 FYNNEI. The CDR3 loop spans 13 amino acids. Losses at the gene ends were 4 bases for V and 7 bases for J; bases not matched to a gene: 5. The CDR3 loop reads CASSGTGSIGYTF. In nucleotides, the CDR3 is TGTGCCAGCAGTGGGACAGGGAGTATTGGCTACACCTTC.

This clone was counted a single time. The CDR3 region has the DNA TGTGCCAGCTCACCGGCCAGGGCTTCCAGCTCTGGGGCCAACGTCCTGACTTTC. Amino acid sequence: CASSPARASSSGANVLTF. The gene calls are TRBV18 and TRBJ2-6, with a weak D call TRBD1 (5 bases). V was pared by 3 bases and J by 0 bases, with 15 bases between. The CDR3 contains 18 residues. Germline V gene data show CDR1 as KGHSH and CDR2 as LQKENI.

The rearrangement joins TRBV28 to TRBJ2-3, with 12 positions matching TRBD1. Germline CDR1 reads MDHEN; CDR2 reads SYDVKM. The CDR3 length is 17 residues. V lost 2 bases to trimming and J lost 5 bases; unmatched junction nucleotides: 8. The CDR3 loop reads CASSLPRDRGRRDTQYF. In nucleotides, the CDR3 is TGTGCCAGCAGTTTACCTCGGGACAGGGGGCGGAGAGATACGCAGTATTTT.

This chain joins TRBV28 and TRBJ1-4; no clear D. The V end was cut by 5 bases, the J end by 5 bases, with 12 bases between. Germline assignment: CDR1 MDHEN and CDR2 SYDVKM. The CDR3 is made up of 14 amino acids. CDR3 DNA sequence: TGTGCCAGCAGTATCGGAGGGTTGAATGAAAAACTGTTTTTT. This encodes CASSIGGLNEKLFF.

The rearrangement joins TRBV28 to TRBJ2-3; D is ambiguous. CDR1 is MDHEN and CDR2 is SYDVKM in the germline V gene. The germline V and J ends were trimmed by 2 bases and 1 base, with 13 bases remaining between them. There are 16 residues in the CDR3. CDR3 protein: CASSLGASSGTDTQYF. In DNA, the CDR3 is TGTGCCAGCAGTTTAGGCGCCTCAAGTGGCACAGATACGCAGTATTTT.

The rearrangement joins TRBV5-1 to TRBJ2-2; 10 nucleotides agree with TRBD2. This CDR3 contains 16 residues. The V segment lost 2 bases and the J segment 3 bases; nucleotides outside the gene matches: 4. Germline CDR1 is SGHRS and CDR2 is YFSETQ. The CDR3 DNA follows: TGCGCCAGCAGCTTCCTAGCGGGAGCCGACACCGGGGAGCTGTTTTTT. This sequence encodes CASSFLAGADTGELFF.

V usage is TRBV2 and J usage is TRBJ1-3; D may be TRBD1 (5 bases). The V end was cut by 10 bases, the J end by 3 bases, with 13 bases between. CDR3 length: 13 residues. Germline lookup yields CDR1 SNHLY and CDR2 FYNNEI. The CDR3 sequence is CATKGTGGNTIYF. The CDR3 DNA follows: TGTGCCACCAAAGGGACGGGTGGAAACACCATATATTTT.

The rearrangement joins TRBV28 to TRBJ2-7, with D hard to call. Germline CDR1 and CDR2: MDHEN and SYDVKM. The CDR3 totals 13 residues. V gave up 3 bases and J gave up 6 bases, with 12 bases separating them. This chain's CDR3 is CASSFSGFGEQYF. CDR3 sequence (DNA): TGTGCCAGCAGTTTTTCTGGATTCGGCGAGCAGTACTTC. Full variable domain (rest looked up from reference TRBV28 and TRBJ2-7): DVKVTQSSRYLVKRTGEKVFLECVQDMDHENMFWYRQDPGLGLRLIYFSYDVKMKEKGDIPEGYSVSREKKERFSLILESASTNQTSMYLCASSFSGFGEQYFGPGTRLTVT.

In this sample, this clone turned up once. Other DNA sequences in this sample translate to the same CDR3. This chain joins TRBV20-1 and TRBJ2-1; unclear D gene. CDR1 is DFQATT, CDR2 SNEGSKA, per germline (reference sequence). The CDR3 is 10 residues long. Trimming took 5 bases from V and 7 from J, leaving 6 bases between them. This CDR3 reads CSALGNEQFF. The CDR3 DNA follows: TGCAGTGCTCTGGGAAATGAGCAGTTCTTC.

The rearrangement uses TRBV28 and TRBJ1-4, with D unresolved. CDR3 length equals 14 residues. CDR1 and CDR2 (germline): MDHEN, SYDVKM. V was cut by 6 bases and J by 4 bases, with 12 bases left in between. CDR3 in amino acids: CASSLVGYNEKLFF. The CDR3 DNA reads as TGTGCCAGCAGCCTAGTGGGGTATAATGAAAAACTGTTTTTT.

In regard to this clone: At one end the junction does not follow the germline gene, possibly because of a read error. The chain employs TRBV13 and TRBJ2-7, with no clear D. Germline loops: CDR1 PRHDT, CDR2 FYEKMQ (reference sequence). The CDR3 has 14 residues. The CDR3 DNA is TGTGCCCGCAGCCTAACCCCCTACTCCTACGAGCAGTACTTC. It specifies CARSLTPYSYEQYF.

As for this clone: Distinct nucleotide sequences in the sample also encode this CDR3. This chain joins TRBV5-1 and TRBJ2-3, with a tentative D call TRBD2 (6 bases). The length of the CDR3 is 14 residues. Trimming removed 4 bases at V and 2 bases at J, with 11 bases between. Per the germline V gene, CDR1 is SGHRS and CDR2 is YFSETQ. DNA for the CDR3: TGCGCCAGCAGCATCGGGACTCCCACAGATACGCAGTATTTT. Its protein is CASSIGTPTDTQYF.

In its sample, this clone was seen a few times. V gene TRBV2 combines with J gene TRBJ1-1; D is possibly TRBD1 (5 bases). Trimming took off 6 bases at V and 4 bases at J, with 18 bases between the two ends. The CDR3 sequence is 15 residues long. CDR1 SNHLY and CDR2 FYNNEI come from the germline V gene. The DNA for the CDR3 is TGTGCCAGCAGATTCTACCCGGGGCTCGGCACTGAAGCTTTCTTT. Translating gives CASRFYPGLGTEAFF.

The CDR3 spells CATSTLAGGNYEQYF. CDR3 sequence (DNA): TGTGCCACCAGCACCTTAGCGGGAGGGAACTACGAGCAGTACTTC. This sequence joins TRBV15 and TRBJ2-7; 11 bases line up with TRBD2. CDR1 LNHNV and CDR2 YYDKDF come from the germline V gene (reference sequence). The V gene end was trimmed by 4 bases and the J gene end by 3 bases; junction bases not matched to a gene: 5. The CDR3 is made up of 15 amino acids.

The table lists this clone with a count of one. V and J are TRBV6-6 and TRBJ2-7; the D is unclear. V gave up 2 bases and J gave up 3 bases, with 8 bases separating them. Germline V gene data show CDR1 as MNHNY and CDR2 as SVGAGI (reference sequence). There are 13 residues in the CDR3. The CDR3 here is CASSYDRYYEQYF. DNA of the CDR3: TGTGCCAGCAGTTACGACCGTTACTACGAGCAGTACTTC.

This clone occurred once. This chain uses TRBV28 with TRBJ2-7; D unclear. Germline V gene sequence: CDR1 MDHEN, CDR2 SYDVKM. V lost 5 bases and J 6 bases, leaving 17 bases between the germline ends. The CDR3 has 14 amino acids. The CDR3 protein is CASSPLGFVGEQYF. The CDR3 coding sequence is TGTGCCAGCAGTCCTCTAGGGTTTGTGGGCGAGCAGTACTTC.

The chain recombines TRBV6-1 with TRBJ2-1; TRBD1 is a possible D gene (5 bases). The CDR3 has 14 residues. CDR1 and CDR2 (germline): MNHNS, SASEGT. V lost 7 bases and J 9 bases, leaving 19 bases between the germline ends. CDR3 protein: CASMGPPGKGEQFF. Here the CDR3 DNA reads TGTGCCAGCATGGGCCCCCCAGGGAAGGGTGAGCAGTTCTTC.

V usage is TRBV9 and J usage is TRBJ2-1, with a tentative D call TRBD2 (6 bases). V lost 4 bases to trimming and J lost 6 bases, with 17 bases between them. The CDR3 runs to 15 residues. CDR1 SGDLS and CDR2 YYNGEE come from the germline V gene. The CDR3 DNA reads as TGTGCCAGCAGCCCAAGATTAGCTAGCGCCAATGAGCAGTTCTTC. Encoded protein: CASSPRLASANEQFF.